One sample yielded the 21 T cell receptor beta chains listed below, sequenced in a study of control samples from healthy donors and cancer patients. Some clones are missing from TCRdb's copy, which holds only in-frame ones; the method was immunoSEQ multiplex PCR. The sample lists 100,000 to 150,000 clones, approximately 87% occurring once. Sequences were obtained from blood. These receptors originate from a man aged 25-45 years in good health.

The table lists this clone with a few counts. The CDR3 loop reads CASSEGTNYGYTF. The CDR3 coding sequence is TGTGCCAGCAGTGAAGGGACTAACTATGGCTACACCTTC. This chain connects TRBV6-1 to TRBJ1-2; the D is unclear. CDR3 length: 13 residues. Deletions cut 1 base from V and 0 bases from J, with 3 bases between. CDR1 and CDR2 from the germline V gene are MNHNS and SASEGT.

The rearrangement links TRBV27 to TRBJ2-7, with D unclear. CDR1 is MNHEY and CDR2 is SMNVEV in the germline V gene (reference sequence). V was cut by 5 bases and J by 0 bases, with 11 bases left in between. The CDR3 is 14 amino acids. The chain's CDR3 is CASSAHINSYEQYV. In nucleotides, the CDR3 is TGTGCCAGCAGTGCCCACATCAACTCCTACGAGCAGTACGTC.

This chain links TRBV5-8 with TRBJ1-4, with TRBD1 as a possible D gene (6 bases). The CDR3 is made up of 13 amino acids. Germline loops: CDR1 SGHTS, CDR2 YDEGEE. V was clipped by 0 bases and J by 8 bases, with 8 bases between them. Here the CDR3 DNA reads TGTGCCAGCAGCTTGGTAGGGGGAGAAAAACTGTTTTTT. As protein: CASSLVGGEKLFF.

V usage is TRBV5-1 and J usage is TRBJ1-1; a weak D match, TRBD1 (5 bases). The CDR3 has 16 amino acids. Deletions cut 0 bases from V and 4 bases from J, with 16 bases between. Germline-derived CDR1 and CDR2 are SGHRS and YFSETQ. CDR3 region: CASSLGFRPQGTEAFF. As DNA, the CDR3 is TGCGCCAGCAGCTTGGGGTTCCGACCGCAGGGCACTGAAGCTTTCTTT.

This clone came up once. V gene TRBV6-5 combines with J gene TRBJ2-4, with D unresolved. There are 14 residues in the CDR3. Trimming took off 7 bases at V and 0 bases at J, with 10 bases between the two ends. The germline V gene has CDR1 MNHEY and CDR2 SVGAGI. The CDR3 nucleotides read TGTGCCAGCAATACGGCCCTAGCCAAAAACATTCAGTACTTC. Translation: CASNTALAKNIQYF.

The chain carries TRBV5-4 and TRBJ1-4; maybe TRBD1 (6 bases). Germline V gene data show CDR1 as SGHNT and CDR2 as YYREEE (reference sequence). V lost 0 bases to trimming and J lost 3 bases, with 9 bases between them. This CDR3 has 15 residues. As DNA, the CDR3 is TGTGCCAGCAGCTTGGAGGGGGACCCTAATGAAAAACTGTTTTTT. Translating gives CASSLEGDPNEKLFF.

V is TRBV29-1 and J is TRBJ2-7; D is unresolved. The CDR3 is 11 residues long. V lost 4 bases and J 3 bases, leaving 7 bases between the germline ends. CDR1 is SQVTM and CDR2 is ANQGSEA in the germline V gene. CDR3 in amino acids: CSVGVGYEQYF. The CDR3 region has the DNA TGCAGCGTTGGCGTCGGCTACGAGCAGTACTTC.

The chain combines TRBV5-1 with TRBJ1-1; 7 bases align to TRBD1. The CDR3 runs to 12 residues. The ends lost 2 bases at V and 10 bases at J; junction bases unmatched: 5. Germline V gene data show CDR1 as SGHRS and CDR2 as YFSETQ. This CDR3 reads CASSFTGEGAFF. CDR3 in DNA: TGCGCCAGCAGCTTTACAGGGGAGGGAGCTTTCTTT.

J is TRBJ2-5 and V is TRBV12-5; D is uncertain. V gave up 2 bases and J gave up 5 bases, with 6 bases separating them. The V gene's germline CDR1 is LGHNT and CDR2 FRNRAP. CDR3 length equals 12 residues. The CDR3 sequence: CASGLLGETQYF. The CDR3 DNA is TGTGCTAGTGGTTTGCTAGGGGAGACCCAGTACTTC.

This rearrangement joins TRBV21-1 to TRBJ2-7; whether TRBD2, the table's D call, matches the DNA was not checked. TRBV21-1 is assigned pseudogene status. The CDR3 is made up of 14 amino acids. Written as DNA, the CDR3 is TGTGCCAGCAGCAAAGAGTGGGCTAGGGAGCGCCATTACGTC. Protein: CASSKEWARERHYV.

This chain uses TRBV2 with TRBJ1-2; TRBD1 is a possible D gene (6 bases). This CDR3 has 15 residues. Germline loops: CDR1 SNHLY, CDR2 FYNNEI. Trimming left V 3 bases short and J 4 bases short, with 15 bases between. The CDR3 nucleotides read TGTGCCAGCAGTGATGGGCAGGGGTTAAGCTATGGCTACACCTTC. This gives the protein CASSDGQGLSYGYTF.

The CDR3 here is CAWSVNRVSEAFF. CDR3 bases: TGTGCCTGGAGTGTAAACAGGGTCTCTGAAGCTTTCTTT. This chain links TRBV30 with TRBJ1-1, with D possibly matching TRBD1 (6 bases). Trimming shortened V by 0 bases and J by 6 bases, and 11 bases separated the two germline ends. Germline V gene lookup returns CDR1 GTSNPN and CDR2 SVGIG (reference sequence). The CDR3 is 13 amino acids.

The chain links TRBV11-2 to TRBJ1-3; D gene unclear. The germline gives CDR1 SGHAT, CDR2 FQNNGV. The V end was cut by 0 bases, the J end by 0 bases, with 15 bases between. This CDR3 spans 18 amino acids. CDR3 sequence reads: CASSLDLSFDISGNTIYF. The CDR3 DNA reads TGTGCCAGCAGCTTAGATCTTTCCTTTGATATCTCTGGAAACACCATATATTTT.

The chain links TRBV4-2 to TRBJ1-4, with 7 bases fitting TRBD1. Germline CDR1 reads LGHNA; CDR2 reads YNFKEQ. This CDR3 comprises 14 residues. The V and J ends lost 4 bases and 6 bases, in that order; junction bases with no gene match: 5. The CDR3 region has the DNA TGTGCCAGCAGCCCTCGACAGGGAGATGAAAAACTGTTTTTT. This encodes CASSPRQGDEKLFF.

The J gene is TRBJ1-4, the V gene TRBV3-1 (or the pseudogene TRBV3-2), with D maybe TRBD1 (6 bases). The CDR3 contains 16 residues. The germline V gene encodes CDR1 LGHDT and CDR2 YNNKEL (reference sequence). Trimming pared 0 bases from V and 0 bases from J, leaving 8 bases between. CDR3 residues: CASSQEGGSTNEKLFF. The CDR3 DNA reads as TGTGCCAGCAGCCAAGAAGGGGGATCAACTAATGAAAAACTGTTTTTT.

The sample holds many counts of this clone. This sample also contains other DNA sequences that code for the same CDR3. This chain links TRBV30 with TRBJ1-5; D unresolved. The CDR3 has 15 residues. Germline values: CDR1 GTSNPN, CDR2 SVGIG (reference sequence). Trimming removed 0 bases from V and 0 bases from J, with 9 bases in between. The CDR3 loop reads CAWSVGTFSNQPQHF. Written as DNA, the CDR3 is TGTGCCTGGAGTGTAGGCACTTTTAGCAATCAGCCCCAGCATTTT.

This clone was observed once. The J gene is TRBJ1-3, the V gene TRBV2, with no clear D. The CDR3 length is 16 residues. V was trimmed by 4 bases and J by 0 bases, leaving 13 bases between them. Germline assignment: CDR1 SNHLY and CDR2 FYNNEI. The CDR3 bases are TGTGCCAGCAGTGGGTTCGCGAGTATCTCTGGAAACACCATATATTTT. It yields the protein CASSGFASISGNTIYF. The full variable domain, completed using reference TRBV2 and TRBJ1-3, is EPEVTQTPSHQVTQMGQEVILRCVPISNHLYFYWYRQILGQKVEFLVSFYNNEISEKSEIFDDQFSVERPDGSNFTLKIRSTKLEDSAMYFCASSGFASISGNTIYFGEGSWLTVV.

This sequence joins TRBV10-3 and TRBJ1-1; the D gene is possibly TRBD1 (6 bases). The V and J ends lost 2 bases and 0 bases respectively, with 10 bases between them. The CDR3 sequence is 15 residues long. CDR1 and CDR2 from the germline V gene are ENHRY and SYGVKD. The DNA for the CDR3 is TGTGCCATCAGTGAGGGGGACACCATGAACACTGAAGCTTTCTTT. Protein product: CAISEGDTMNTEAFF.

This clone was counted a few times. The CDR3 is CASSEQESRLFF. The DNA of the CDR3 is TGCGCCAGCAGTGAGCAGGAAAGCCGACTGTTTTTT. The V and J genes are TRBV10-2 and TRBJ1-4; D is undetermined. Trimming left V 2 bases short and J 13 bases short, with 11 bases between. The V gene's germline CDR1 is WSHSY and CDR2 SAAADI. The CDR3 has 12 residues.

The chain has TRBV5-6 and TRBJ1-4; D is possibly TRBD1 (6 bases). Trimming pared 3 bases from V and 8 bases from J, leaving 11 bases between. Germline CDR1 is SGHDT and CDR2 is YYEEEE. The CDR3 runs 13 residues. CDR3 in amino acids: CASSSGTSEKLFF. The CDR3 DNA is TGTGCCAGCAGCTCCGGGACAAGCGAAAAACTGTTTTTT.

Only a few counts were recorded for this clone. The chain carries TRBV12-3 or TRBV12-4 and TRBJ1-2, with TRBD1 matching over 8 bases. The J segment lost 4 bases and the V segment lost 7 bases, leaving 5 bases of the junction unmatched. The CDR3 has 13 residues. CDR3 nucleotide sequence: TGTGCCAGCACCCCAGGGGGCAGCTATGGCTACACCTTC. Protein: CASTPGGSYGYTF.